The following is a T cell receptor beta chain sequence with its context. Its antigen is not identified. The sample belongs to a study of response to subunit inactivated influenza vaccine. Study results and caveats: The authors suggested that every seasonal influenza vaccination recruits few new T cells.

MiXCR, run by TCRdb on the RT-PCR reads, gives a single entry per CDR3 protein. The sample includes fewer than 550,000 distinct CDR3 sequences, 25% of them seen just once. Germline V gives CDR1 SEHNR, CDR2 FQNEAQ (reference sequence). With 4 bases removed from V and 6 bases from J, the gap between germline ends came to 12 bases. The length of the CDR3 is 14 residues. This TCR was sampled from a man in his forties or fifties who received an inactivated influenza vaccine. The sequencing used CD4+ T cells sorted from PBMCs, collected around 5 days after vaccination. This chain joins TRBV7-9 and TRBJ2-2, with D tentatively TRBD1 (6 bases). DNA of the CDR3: TGTGCCAGCAGCTCCACAGGGCAGGCCGGGGAGCTGTTTTTT. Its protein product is CASSSTGQAGELFF.